A single sample is the source of the 15 T cell receptor beta chains below, sequenced in a study of blood T cell repertoires in COVID-19. Profiling relied on immunoSEQ multiplex PCR, and the TCRdb table lists in-frame clones only, not all of them. This table has 110,000 to 150,000 clones, 65% to 80% appearing once. The sequencing sample was made of peripheral blood. The origin of the receptors is a man in his fifties or sixties with acute or convalescent COVID-19.

The chain uses TRBV27 and TRBJ2-3; the match to TRBD2 covers 10 bases. CDR3 length: 15 residues. Per germline, CDR1 MNHEY and CDR2 SMNVEV (reference sequence). Trimming cost V 4 bases and J 9 bases; bases outside gene matches: 10. The CDR3 reads CASSSLAGDPGTQYF. Written as DNA, the CDR3 is TGTGCCAGCAGTTCGCTAGCGGGAGACCCAGGGACGCAGTATTTT.

Worth noting for this clone: Distinct nucleotide sequences in the sample also encode this CDR3. CDR3 amino acids: CASSLGTGYEQYF. DNA for the CDR3: TGTGCCAGCAGCTTAGGGACAGGGTACGAGCAGTACTTC. The chain joins TRBV11-2 to TRBJ2-7; TRBD1 agrees at 8 bases. This CDR3 region has 13 residues. The germline CDR1 and CDR2 sequences are SGHAT and FQNNGV. The trim removed 1 base at V and 4 bases at J, leaving 0 bases unmatched.

This clone was observed a single time. The chain recombines TRBV7-2 with TRBJ2-7; D gene uncertain. Trimming removed 5 bases from V and 3 bases from J, with 8 bases in between. The CDR3 runs to 12 residues. CDR1 SGHTA and CDR2 FQGNSA come from the germline V gene. The CDR3 DNA is TGTGCCAGCAGCCGCTCCTACTACGAGCAGTACTTC. Protein: CASSRSYYEQYF.

This clone showed up just a few times. The chain combines TRBV6-4 with TRBJ2-2, with 9 bases fitting TRBD1. V shed 5 bases, J shed 3 bases, and the junction held 1 base outside the gene matches. Germline assignment: CDR1 MRHNA and CDR2 SNTAGT. The CDR3 contains 14 residues. For the CDR3, the DNA is TGTGCCAGCAGTCGGACAGGGGACACCGGGGAGCTGTTTTTT. It specifies CASSRTGDTGELFF.

This sequence joins TRBV19 and TRBJ2-3; maybe TRBD1 (5 bases). Germline V CDR1 and CDR2: LNHDA, SQIVND (reference sequence). Trimming cost V 3 bases and J 0 bases, with 16 bases left between them. CDR3 length equals 17 residues. The CDR3 coding sequence is TGTGCCAGTAGTATTGACAGCCAACCTTTAAGCACAGATACGCAGTATTTT. Encoded protein: CASSIDSQPLSTDTQYF. Drawing the rest from reference TRBV19 and TRBJ2-3, the complete variable domain is DGGITQSPKYLFRKEGQNVTLSCEQNLNHDAMYWYRQDPGQGLRLIYYSQIVNDFQKGDIAEGYSVSREKKESFPLTVTSAQKNPTAFYLCASSIDSQPLSTDTQYFGPGTRLTVL.

The V gene is TRBV11-1, the J gene TRBJ2-1, with TRBD2 identical over 11 bases. This CDR3 comprises 15 residues. With V trimmed by 4 bases and J by 4 bases, 3 bases remained unmatched. Per germline, CDR1 SGHAT and CDR2 FQDESV (reference sequence). This CDR3 reads CASSSLAGGYNEQFF. DNA of the CDR3: TGTGCCAGCAGCTCCTTAGCGGGAGGGTACAATGAGCAGTTCTTC.

The chain uses TRBV21-1 and TRBJ2-7; TRBD2 reflects the table's D call only, with no check against the DNA. TRBV21-1 constitutes a pseudogene. The CDR3 runs 23 residues. CDR3 DNA: TGTGCCAGCAGCAAAAGATCGACCCCGGGACAGTGGTCTAGCGGGACCCTTTTCTACGAGCAGTACTTC. It codes for CASSKRSTPGQWSSGTLFYEQYF.

The chain recombines TRBV2 with TRBJ2-1; D ambiguous. CDR1 and CDR2 (germline): SNHLY, FYNNEI. The CDR3 extends over 14 amino acids. Trimming cost V 8 bases and J 0 bases, with 11 bases left between them. For the CDR3, the DNA is TGTGCCAGCCGTCCGGTTCTCTCCTACAATGAGCAGTTCTTC. Translation gives CASRPVLSYNEQFF. Full variable domain (outside the CDR3, taken from reference TRBV2 and TRBJ2-1): EPEVTQTPSHQVTQMGQEVILRCVPISNHLYFYWYRQILGQKVEFLVSFYNNEISEKSEIFDDQFSVERPDGSNFTLKIRSTKLEDSAMYFCASRPVLSYNEQFFGPGTRLTVL.

The chain has TRBV19 and TRBJ2-1, with D tentatively TRBD1 (6 bases). Germline V gene lookup returns CDR1 LNHDA and CDR2 SQIVND (reference sequence). V was clipped by 5 bases and J by 6 bases, with 11 bases between them. The CDR3 extends over 13 amino acids. Here the CDR3 reads CASSWTVSNEQFF. The CDR3 nucleotides are TGTGCCAGTAGTTGGACAGTGAGCAATGAGCAGTTCTTC.

V and J are TRBV19 and TRBJ2-2; D call uncertain. CDR1 is LNHDA, CDR2 SQIVND, per germline (reference sequence). The V end lost 3 bases, the J end lost 7 bases, and 15 bases lay between the germline ends. The CDR3 loop spans 15 amino acids. For the CDR3, the DNA is TGTGCCAGTAGTATTCCCTTAGTAACCGTCGGGGAGCTGTTTTTT. Amino acids: CASSIPLVTVGELFF.

The chain carries TRBV2 and TRBJ2-5; 7 nucleotides agree with TRBD1. The germline CDR1 and CDR2 sequences are SNHLY and FYNNEI. The V and J ends lost 4 bases and 4 bases, in that order; junction bases with no gene match: 3. This CDR3 has 13 amino acids. CDR3 coding DNA: TGTGCCAGCAGTGGGACAGGAGCAGAGACCCAGTACTTC. The encoded protein is CASSGTGAETQYF.

V usage is TRBV5-4 and J usage is TRBJ2-1, with 9 bases aligning to TRBD2. Unmatched junction bases numbered 0, after V lost 0 bases and J lost 2 bases. The CDR3 covers 15 residues. Germline CDR1 reads SGHNT; CDR2 reads YYREEE (reference sequence). The CDR3 DNA is TGTGCCAGCAGCTTGGCTAGCGGGGCCTACAATGAGCAGTTCTTC. It translates to CASSLASGAYNEQFF. The complete variable domain, with remaining parts taken from reference TRBV5-4 and TRBJ2-1, reads ETGVTQSPTHLIKTRGQQVTLRCSSQSGHNTVSWYQQALGQGPQFIFQYYREEENGRGNFPPRFSGLQFPNYSSELNVNALELDDSALYLCASSLASGAYNEQFFGPGTRLTVL.

V usage is TRBV18 and J usage is TRBJ1-4; D not resolved. The V and J ends lost 3 bases and 8 bases respectively, with 16 bases between them. Per germline, CDR1 KGHSH and CDR2 LQKENI. The CDR3 is 15 amino acids. The CDR3 coding sequence is TGTGCCAGCTCACCGGCGCCCCCCGGCAGGGAAAAACTGTTTTTT. Translating gives CASSPAPPGREKLFF.

The genes are TRBV5-1 and TRBJ2-6; D is possibly TRBD1 (6 bases). Per the germline V gene, CDR1 is SGHRS and CDR2 is YFSETQ. The ends were cut back, 3 bases at V and 2 bases at J, with 12 bases in the middle. CDR3 size: 16 residues. The CDR3 DNA is TGCGCCAGCAGCTCGAGGGGGTTGGCTGGGGCCAACGTCCTGACTTTC. Its translation is CASSSRGLAGANVLTF.

This clone was detected only a few times. The CDR3 loop reads CASSSNPTTLASAYEQYF. DNA of the CDR3: TGTGCCAGCAGCTCTAACCCCACGACTCTAGCGAGCGCCTACGAGCAGTACTTC. V and J are TRBV9 and TRBJ2-7, with D possibly matching TRBD2 (6 bases). This CDR3 contains 18 residues. The V end was cut by 4 bases, the J end by 2 bases, with 25 bases between. Germline assignment: CDR1 SGDLS and CDR2 YYNGEE.